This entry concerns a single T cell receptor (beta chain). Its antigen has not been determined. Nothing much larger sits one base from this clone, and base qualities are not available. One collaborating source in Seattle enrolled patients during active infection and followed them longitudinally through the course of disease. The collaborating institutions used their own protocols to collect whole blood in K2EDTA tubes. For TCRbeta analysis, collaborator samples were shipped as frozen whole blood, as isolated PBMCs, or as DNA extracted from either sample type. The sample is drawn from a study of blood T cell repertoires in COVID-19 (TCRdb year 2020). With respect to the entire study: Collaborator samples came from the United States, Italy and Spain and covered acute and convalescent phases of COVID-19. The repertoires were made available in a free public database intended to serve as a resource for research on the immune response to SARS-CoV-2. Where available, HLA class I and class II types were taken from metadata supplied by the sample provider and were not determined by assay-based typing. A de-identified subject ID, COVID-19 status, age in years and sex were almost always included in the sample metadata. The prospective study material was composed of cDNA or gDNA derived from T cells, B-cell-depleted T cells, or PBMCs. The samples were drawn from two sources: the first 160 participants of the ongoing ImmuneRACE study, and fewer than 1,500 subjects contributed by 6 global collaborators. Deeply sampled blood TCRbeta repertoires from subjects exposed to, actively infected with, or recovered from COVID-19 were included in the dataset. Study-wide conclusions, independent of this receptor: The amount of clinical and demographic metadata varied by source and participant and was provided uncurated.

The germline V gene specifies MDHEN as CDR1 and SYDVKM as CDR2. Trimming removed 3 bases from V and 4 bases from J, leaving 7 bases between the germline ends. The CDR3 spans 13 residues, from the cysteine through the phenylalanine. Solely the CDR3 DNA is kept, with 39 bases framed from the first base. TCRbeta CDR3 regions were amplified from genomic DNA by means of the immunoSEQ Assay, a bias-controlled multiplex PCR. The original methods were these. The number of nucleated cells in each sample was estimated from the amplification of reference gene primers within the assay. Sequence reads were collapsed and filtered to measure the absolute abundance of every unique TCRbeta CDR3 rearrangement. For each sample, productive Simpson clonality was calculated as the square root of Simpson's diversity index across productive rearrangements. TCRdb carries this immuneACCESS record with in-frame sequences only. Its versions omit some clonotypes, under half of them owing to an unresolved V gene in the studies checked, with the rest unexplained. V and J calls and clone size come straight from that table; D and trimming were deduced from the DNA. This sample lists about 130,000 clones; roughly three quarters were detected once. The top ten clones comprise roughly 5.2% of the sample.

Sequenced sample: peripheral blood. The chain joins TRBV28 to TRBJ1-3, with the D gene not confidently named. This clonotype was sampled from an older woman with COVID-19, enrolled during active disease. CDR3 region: CASSLPGGNTIYF. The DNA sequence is TGTGCCAGCAGTTTGCCGGGGGGAAACACCATATATTTT.